A single sample is the source of the 15 T cell receptor beta chains below, sequenced in a study of blood T cell repertoires in COVID-19. Clones were sequenced by immunoSEQ multiplex PCR, and TCRdb holds only the in-frame ones, with some missing. The sample consists of 110,000 to 150,000 clones, around three quarters of them appearing once. Material for sequencing was peripheral blood. The receptors were sampled from a man in his sixties with acute or convalescent COVID-19.

V and J are TRBV3-1 (or the pseudogene TRBV3-2) and TRBJ2-4, with D perhaps TRBD2 (5 bases). In germline, CDR1 is LGHDT, CDR2 YNNKEL (reference sequence). Trimming took off 4 bases at V and 10 bases at J, with 14 bases between the two ends. The CDR3 is 13 amino acids. This chain's CDR3 is CASSPPGSGIQYF. For the CDR3, the DNA is TGTGCCAGCAGCCCGCCGGGGTCAGGTATTCAGTACTTC.

This clone appeared a single time. The chain uses TRBV15 and TRBJ2-7; TRBD2 matches at 12 bases. The CDR3 loop spans 17 amino acids. J gave up 0 bases and V 1 base, and 4 bases lay outside the gene matches. Germline V lookup: CDR1 LNHNV, CDR2 YYDKDF (reference sequence). The CDR3 region has the DNA TGTGCCACCAGCAGAGTAACGACTAGCGGGAGCTCCTACGAGCAGTACTTC. Translating gives CATSRVTTSGSSYEQYF.

The chain joins TRBV7-9 to TRBJ2-7, with 7 bases lining up with TRBD1. Germline CDR1 reads SEHNR; CDR2 reads FQNEAQ (reference sequence). With V trimmed by 3 bases and J by 1 base, 3 bases remained unmatched. The CDR3 spans 14 residues. This CDR3 is CASSFRDRSYEQYF. The DNA for the CDR3 is TGTGCCAGCAGCTTCCGGGACAGATCCTACGAGCAGTACTTC. Using reference TRBV7-9 and TRBJ2-7 for the parts outside the CDR3, the full variable domain is DTGVSQNPRHKITKRGQNVTFRCDPISEHNRLYWYRQTLGQGPEFLTYFQNEAQLEKSRLLSDRFSAERPKGSFSTLEIQRTEQGDSAMYLCASSFRDRSYEQYFGPGTRLTVT.

The gene calls are TRBV6-6 and TRBJ1-4, with 8 bases identical to TRBD1. This CDR3 has 17 amino acids. Germline V lookup: CDR1 MNHNY, CDR2 SVGAGI (reference sequence). V was clipped by 5 bases and J by 8 bases; unmatched bases: 16. CDR3: CASSPLGRTGKEEKLFF. For the CDR3, the DNA is TGTGCCAGCAGTCCCCTGGGCCGGACAGGGAAGGAAGAAAAACTGTTTTTT.

The V and J genes are TRBV5-6 and TRBJ2-1, with 9 bases aligning to TRBD2. Per germline, CDR1 SGHDT and CDR2 YYEEEE. With 2 bases clipped from V and 4 bases from J, the junction kept 4 bases outside the gene matches. CDR3 length: 15 residues. DNA of the CDR3: TGTGCCAGCAGCTTCGGCCTAGCGGGATACAATGAGCAGTTCTTC. Its translation is CASSFGLAGYNEQFF.

The V and J genes are TRBV6-1 and TRBJ2-3, with TRBD2 as a possible D gene (5 bases). There are 15 residues in the CDR3. From germline, CDR1 is MNHNS and CDR2 SASEGT. V shed 2 bases and J shed 1 base, with 10 bases lying between them. The CDR3 region is CASSELGIGTDTQYF. The CDR3 nucleotides are TGTGCCAGCAGTGAACTCGGGATTGGCACAGATACGCAGTATTTT.

V usage is TRBV10-3 and J usage is TRBJ2-1; TRBD2 is a possible D gene (6 bases). V was clipped by 0 bases and J by 5 bases, with 20 bases between them. Germline V gives CDR1 ENHRY, CDR2 SYGVKD. The CDR3 length is 18 residues. Here the CDR3 reads CAISESQPTADYDNEQFF. The CDR3 DNA is TGTGCCATCAGTGAGTCCCAACCAACAGCGGACTACGACAATGAGCAGTTCTTC.

This clone has a single count. The V and J genes are TRBV5-1 and TRBJ2-5; 7 nucleotides match TRBD1. With V trimmed by 4 bases and J by 2 bases, 11 bases remained unmatched. The CDR3 extends over 16 amino acids. CDR1 is SGHRS, CDR2 YFSETQ, per germline. Here the CDR3 reads CASSRGQSQLQETQYF. The CDR3 nucleotides read TGCGCCAGCAGCCGGGGACAGTCACAACTTCAAGAGACCCAGTACTTC.

This clone has a handful of counts. The chain uses TRBV10-3 and TRBJ2-2, with 12 bases that match TRBD2. Germline V gene lookup returns CDR1 ENHRY and CDR2 SYGVKD. This CDR3 region has 13 residues. V shed 9 bases, J shed 8 bases, and the junction held 4 bases outside the gene matches. The CDR3 nucleotides read TGTGCCATTCGACTAGCGGGAGCTGGGGAGCTGTTTTTT. Its translation: CAIRLAGAGELFF.

This chain joins TRBV18 and TRBJ2-5; 9 nucleotides align to TRBD1. This CDR3 contains 16 residues. With V trimmed by 4 bases and J by 0 bases, 6 bases remained unmatched. Looked up from germline, CDR1 is KGHSH and CDR2 is LQKENI. CDR3 protein: CASSLNGQGHQETQYF. DNA for the CDR3: TGTGCCAGCTCACTAAACGGACAGGGGCACCAAGAGACCCAGTACTTC.

The rearrangement uses TRBV3-1 (or the pseudogene TRBV3-2) and TRBJ1-1; 7 bases match TRBD1. The CDR3 length is 12 residues. Germline CDR1 LGHDT, CDR2 YNNKEL (reference sequence). V was pared by 4 bases and J by 6 bases, with 2 bases of the junction left unmatched. Here the CDR3 DNA reads TGTGCCAGCAGCCTAGGGGGCGCTGAAGCTTTCTTT. Its translation is CASSLGGAEAFF.

The gene calls are TRBV30 and TRBJ2-7, with D hard to call. CDR3 size: 11 residues. Per the germline V gene, CDR1 is GTSNPN and CDR2 is SVGIG (reference sequence). The V gene lost 0 bases and the J gene lost 6 bases, with 6 bases spanning the gap. This CDR3 reads CAWSVRSEQYF. The DNA of the CDR3 is TGTGCCTGGAGTGTACGGTCCGAGCAGTACTTC.

The gene calls are TRBV19 and TRBJ1-1; unclear D gene. CDR1 and CDR2 from the germline V gene are LNHDA and SQIVND (reference sequence). Trimming cost V 4 bases and J 0 bases, with 12 bases left between them. The CDR3 extends over 15 amino acids. CDR3: CASSTQRQVNTEAFF. The CDR3 region has the DNA TGTGCCAGTAGTACCCAACGACAAGTGAACACTGAAGCTTTCTTT.

The chain couples TRBV28 to TRBJ2-1; possible D gene TRBD2, 6 bases. V was cut by 5 bases and J by 5 bases, with 19 bases left in between. The CDR3 spans 16 residues. The germline gives CDR1 MDHEN, CDR2 SYDVKM. The CDR3 coding sequence is TGTGCCAGCAGTCTATACCTCGCGGGAAAAAACAATGAGCAGTTCTTC. This codes for CASSLYLAGKNNEQFF. The full variable domain, its missing parts supplied by reference TRBV28 and TRBJ2-1, is DVKVTQSSRYLVKRTGEKVFLECVQDMDHENMFWYRQDPGLGLRLIYFSYDVKMKEKGDIPEGYSVSREKKERFSLILESASTNQTSMYLCASSLYLAGKNNEQFFGPGTRLTVL.

The chain has TRBV29-1 and TRBJ2-7; TRBD2 agrees at 16 bases. The ends lost 2 bases at V and 7 bases at J; junction bases unmatched: 11. This CDR3 contains 17 residues. Germline values: CDR1 SQVTM, CDR2 ANQGSEA. The CDR3 loop is CSVENPGLAGGLMEQYF. Here the CDR3 DNA reads TGCAGCGTTGAAAATCCGGGACTAGCGGGAGGGCTAATGGAGCAGTACTTC.